This T cell receptor (beta chain) was sequenced during a study of T cells after yellow fever vaccination. Study overall: Preparation used SMART-Seq v4 Ultra Low Input for the low-cell-number fractions.

A single record per CDR3 protein comes from TCRdb applying MiXCR to the 5' RACE reads. Here the sample spans approximately 70,000 distinct CDR3 sequences, just over 6.5% being singletons. This clonotype was counted many times. The receptor was isolated from a man between 18 and 35 years old who received the YFV17D yellow fever vaccine. Sequenced material: CD8+ T cells sorted from PBMCs, taken approximately 47 days after the first yellow fever vaccination.

CDR3 residues: CASSRIDSTNYGYTF. The CDR3 bases are TGTGCCAGCAGTCGCATAGACAGTACTAACTATGGCTACACCTTC. This chain links TRBV12-3 or TRBV12-4 with TRBJ1-2; maybe TRBD1 (5 bases). V was shortened by 5 bases and J by 0 bases, with 13 bases between the two germline ends. The length of the CDR3 is 15 residues.